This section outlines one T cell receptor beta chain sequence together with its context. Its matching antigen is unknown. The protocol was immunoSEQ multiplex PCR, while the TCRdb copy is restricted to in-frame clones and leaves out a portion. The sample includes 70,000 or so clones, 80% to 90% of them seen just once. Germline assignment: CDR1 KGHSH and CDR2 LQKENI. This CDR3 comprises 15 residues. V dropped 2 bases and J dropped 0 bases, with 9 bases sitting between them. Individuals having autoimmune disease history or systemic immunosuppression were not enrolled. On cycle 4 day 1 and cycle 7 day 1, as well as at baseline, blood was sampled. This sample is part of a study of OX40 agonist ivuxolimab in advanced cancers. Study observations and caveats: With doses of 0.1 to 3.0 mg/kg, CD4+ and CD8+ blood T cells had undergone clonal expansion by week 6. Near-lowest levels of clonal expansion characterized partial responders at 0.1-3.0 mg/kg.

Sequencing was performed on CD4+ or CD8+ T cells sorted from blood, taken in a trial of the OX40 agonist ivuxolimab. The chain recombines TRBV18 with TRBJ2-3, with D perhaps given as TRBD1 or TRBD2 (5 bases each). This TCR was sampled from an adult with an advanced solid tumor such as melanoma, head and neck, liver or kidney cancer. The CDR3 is CASSPSGPSTDTQYF. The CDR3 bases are TGTGCCAGCTCACCATCGGGACCGAGCACAGATACGCAGTATTTT.